This T cell receptor (beta chain) was profiled in a study of beta chain features in type 1 diabetes. About the research overall: Cell yields, gender and age were comparable in patients and healthy donors. Study results and limitations: PCR, the amplification step, might favor shorter templates, equally in patients and controls.

Every isolated RNA sample was fully reverse transcribed, so sequencing captured expressed TCRB transcripts. Repertoires were generated with immunoSEQ multiplex PCR, while TCRdb's copy carries only in-frame clones and drops some. Among 900,000 or so clones listed, under 20% were seen once. CDR3 length: 12 residues. Trimming stripped 5 bases from V and 6 bases from J, with 8 bases between. Germline CDR1 SGHTA, CDR2 FQGNSA. Only a few counts were recorded for this clone. Its antigen is unidentified. This sample also contains other DNA sequences that code for the same CDR3. The chain employs TRBV7-2 and TRBJ2-1; D is uncertain. This receptor was taken from a woman aged 18 to 35 in good health. Sample: naive CD4+ T cells from blood. CDR3 amino acids: CASSLRSNEQFF. DNA of the CDR3: TGTGCCAGCAGCCTCCGGAGCAATGAGCAGTTCTTC.